This T cell receptor (beta chain) stems from a study of cytomegalovirus exposure and HLA in healthy donors. For the study at large: Previous work identified roughly 120 million unique TCR beta sequences from about 179 million T cells. HLA-typed donors were the source of around 80 million unique TCRs, which an early data release held. Regarding the study as a whole: The classifier was said to identify cytomegalovirus status with high specificity and sensitivity.

About this clone: Its antigen is not identified.

Trimming stripped 5 bases from V and 3 bases from J, with 11 bases between. The CDR3 sequence is 13 residues long. Germline V gene lookup returns CDR1 SGDLS and CDR2 YYNGEE. This PCR relied on a set of 60 Vbeta primers and 13 Jbeta primers. Produced via immunoSEQ multiplex PCR; TCRdb's table is partial and in-frame only. The table shows about 190,000 clones, with around 79% occurring only once. The chain combines TRBV9 with TRBJ1-1; weak D call: TRBD1 (5 bases). This sequence was found in a woman aged 45-65 years in good health and CMV-seronegative. The sequencing sample was made of PBMCs. The CDR3 region is CASRGTGDTEAFF. The DNA of the CDR3 is TGTGCCAGCAGGGGGACTGGAGACACTGAAGCTTTCTTT.